The 16 T cell receptor beta chains below come from one sample, sequenced in a study of blood T cell repertoires in COVID-19. Assay used: immunoSEQ multiplex PCR; TCRdb lists only in-frame clones, some missing. The sample carries more than 200,000 clones, roughly 86% recorded once. Material: PBMCs or T cells enriched from blood (not recorded which). The source of these receptors is a woman aged 50 to 65 who had recovered from COVID-19.

This chain links TRBV30 with TRBJ2-7, with 12 bases identical to TRBD2. J lost 2 bases, V lost 3 bases, and 5 bases had no gene match. This CDR3 is 15 amino acids long. The germline V gene has CDR1 GTSNPN and CDR2 SVGIG (reference sequence). The CDR3 region is CAWRTTSGRAYEQYF. CDR3 nucleotides: TGTGCCTGGAGAACGACTAGCGGGAGAGCCTACGAGCAGTACTTC.

A few counts support this clone. The rearrangement links TRBV5-8 to TRBJ2-1; 9 bases line up with TRBD1. CDR1 SGHTS and CDR2 YDEGEE come from the germline V gene. The CDR3 runs to 15 residues. J was trimmed by 7 bases and V by 8 bases; bases with no gene match: 13. This CDR3 reads CASLQWGQGSNEQFF. The CDR3 nucleotides are TGTGCCAGTCTCCAATGGGGACAGGGAAGTAATGAGCAGTTCTTC.

J is TRBJ1-4 and V is TRBV5-1; D gene unclear. Germline CDR1 and CDR2: SGHRS and YFSETQ. Trimming cost V 7 bases and J 0 bases, with 10 bases left between them. The CDR3 has 14 residues. CDR3 DNA sequence: TGCGCCAGCGGACTCGGGGCAACTAATGAAAAACTGTTTTTT. This encodes CASGLGATNEKLFF.

This clone was observed a single time. The chain combines TRBV3-1 (or the pseudogene TRBV3-2) with TRBJ2-7; no definite D call. V lost 4 bases, J lost 6 bases, and 10 bases lay in between. The germline V gene encodes CDR1 LGHDT and CDR2 YNNKEL (reference sequence). The CDR3 loop spans 12 amino acids. CDR3 sequence: CASSRTPSEQYF. As DNA, the CDR3 is TGTGCCAGCAGCCGAACACCCTCCGAGCAGTACTTC.

J is TRBJ2-7 and V is TRBV7-6, with D maybe TRBD2 (5 bases). The CDR3 is made up of 15 amino acids. Germline V gene sequence: CDR1 SGHVS, CDR2 FNYEAQ. V was clipped by 3 bases and J by 1 base, with 13 bases between them. CDR3 region: CASSFKDEGSYEQYF. The CDR3 coding sequence is TGTGCCAGCAGCTTTAAGGATGAGGGATCCTACGAGCAGTACTTC.

This chain connects TRBV18 to TRBJ1-6; D gene uncertain. From germline, CDR1 is KGHSH and CDR2 LQKENI. The CDR3 covers 15 residues. The V gene lost 6 bases and the J gene lost 9 bases, with 18 bases spanning the gap. Here the CDR3 reads CASSQNADWSSPLHF. The CDR3 bases are TGTGCCAGCTCCCAGAATGCAGATTGGAGTTCACCCCTCCACTTT. The entire variable domain, with the rest obtained from reference TRBV18 and TRBJ1-6, is as follows: NAGVMQNPRHLVRRRGQEARLRCSPMKGHSHVYWYRQLPEEGLKFMVYLQKENIIDESGMPKERFSAEFPKEGPSILRIQQVVRGDSAAYFCASSQNADWSSPLHFGNGTRLTVT.

The sample holds a few counts of this clone. The chain combines TRBV5-6 with TRBJ1-2, with 7 bases aligning to TRBD1. CDR1 is SGHDT, CDR2 YYEEEE, per germline. The V and J ends lost 3 bases and 0 bases, in that order; junction bases with no gene match: 8. This CDR3 is 16 amino acids long. CDR3 in DNA: TGTGCCAGCAGCTCTACTAGGACAGGAGCTAACTATGGCTACACCTTC. It encodes CASSSTRTGANYGYTF.

This clone was counted once. This sequence joins TRBV23-1 and TRBJ2-1; the match to TRBD2 covers 7 bases. TRBV23-1 is an ORF for which the function is uncertain. The CDR3 runs 15 residues. V lost 4 bases to trimming and J lost 10 bases; unmatched junction nucleotides: 13. This chain's CDR3 is CASSRPSGPRTEQFF. In DNA, the CDR3 is TGCGCCAGCAGTCGTCCTAGCGGACCCAGGACGGAGCAGTTCTTC.

This sequence joins TRBV5-1 and TRBJ1-4, with 9 positions matching TRBD1. Germline V lookup: CDR1 SGHRS, CDR2 YFSETQ. The V and J ends lost 0 bases and 7 bases, in that order; junction bases with no gene match: 4. This CDR3 spans 15 amino acids. The CDR3 is CASSLEQGAIEKLFF. CDR3 DNA sequence: TGCGCCAGCAGCTTGGAACAGGGGGCAATTGAAAAACTGTTTTTT.

The rearrangement uses TRBV10-3 and TRBJ1-1; 8 bases agree with TRBD1. V lost 4 bases, J lost 7 bases, and 5 bases stayed unmatched. The germline gives CDR1 ENHRY, CDR2 SYGVKD. This CDR3 has 13 residues. The CDR3 bases are TGTGCCATCAGTGGGCAAGGACAGGGTGAAGCTTTCTTT. This codes for CAISGQGQGEAFF.

This sequence joins TRBV7-8 and TRBJ2-3; D is possibly TRBD2 (7 bases). CDR3 length: 14 residues. V dropped 3 bases and J dropped 6 bases, with 13 bases sitting between them. The V gene's germline CDR1 is SGHVS and CDR2 FQNEAQ. As DNA, the CDR3 is TGTGCCAGCAGCTTTATAGGGGGGGTGGATACGCAGTATTTT. Protein sequence: CASSFIGGVDTQYF.

This rearrangement joins TRBV15 to TRBJ2-2, with 10 bases matching TRBD2. J was trimmed by 6 bases and V by 5 bases; bases with no gene match: 12. CDR3 size: 17 residues. Germline V gene data show CDR1 as LNHNV and CDR2 as YYDKDF (reference sequence). CDR3 bases: TGTGCCACCAGCGAAAACCTACTAGCGGGATACCCCGGGGAGCTGTTTTTT. Its translation: CATSENLLAGYPGELFF.

The rearrangement joins TRBV9 to TRBJ2-7; D is possibly TRBD2 (5 bases). With 4 bases removed from V and 0 bases from J, the gap between germline ends came to 17 bases. The CDR3 extends over 16 amino acids. Germline CDR1 is SGDLS and CDR2 is YYNGEE. The DNA for the CDR3 is TGTGCCAGCAGCCCTCGGGGAGCTGGAGGCTCCTACGAGCAGTACTTC. It translates to CASSPRGAGGSYEQYF.

The chain employs TRBV3-1 (or the pseudogene TRBV3-2) and TRBJ1-1; possible D gene TRBD1, 6 bases. V was clipped by 0 bases and J by 4 bases, with 12 bases between them. Germline V gene lookup returns CDR1 LGHDT and CDR2 YNNKEL (reference sequence). This CDR3 is 15 amino acids long. CDR3 nucleotides: TGTGCCAGCAGCCAAGAGCTGGGGGCTGGCACTGAAGCTTTCTTT. Translating it yields CASSQELGAGTEAFF.

This chain uses TRBV3-1 (or the pseudogene TRBV3-2) with TRBJ1-6; D might be TRBD1 (5 bases). The CDR3 sequence is 14 residues long. Trimming took off 7 bases at V and 7 bases at J, with 14 bases between the two ends. The germline gives CDR1 LGHDT, CDR2 YNNKEL (reference sequence). CDR3: CASILTVINSPLHF. The CDR3 nucleotides read TGTGCCAGCATCCTGACAGTAATCAATTCACCCCTCCACTTT.

This chain links TRBV6-5 with TRBJ2-7; weak D call: TRBD1 (5 bases). Looked up from germline, CDR1 is MNHEY and CDR2 is SVGAGI. The V end was cut by 5 bases, the J end by 5 bases, with 19 bases between. CDR3 length equals 15 residues. CDR3 sequence reads: CASSPHRPWTHEQYF. The CDR3 DNA is TGTGCCAGCAGTCCTCACAGGCCCTGGACCCACGAGCAGTACTTC.